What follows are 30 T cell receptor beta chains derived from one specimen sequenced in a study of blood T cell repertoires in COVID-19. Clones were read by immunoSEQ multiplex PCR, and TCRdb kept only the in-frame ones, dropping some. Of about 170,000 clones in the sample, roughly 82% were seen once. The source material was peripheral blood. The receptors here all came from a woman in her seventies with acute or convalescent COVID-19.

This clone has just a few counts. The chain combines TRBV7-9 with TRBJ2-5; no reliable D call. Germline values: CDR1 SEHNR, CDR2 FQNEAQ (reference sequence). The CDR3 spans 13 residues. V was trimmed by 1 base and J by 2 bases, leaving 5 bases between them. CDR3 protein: CASSLVRQETQYF. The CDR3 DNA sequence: TGTGCCAGCAGCTTAGTCAGGCAAGAGACCCAGTACTTC.

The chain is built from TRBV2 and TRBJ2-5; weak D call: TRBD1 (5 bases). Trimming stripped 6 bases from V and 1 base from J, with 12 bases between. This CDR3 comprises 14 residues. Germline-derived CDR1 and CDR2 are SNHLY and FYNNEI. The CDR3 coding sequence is TGTGCCAGCAGCGCTCAGGGTGCCCAAGAGACCCAGTACTTC. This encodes CASSAQGAQETQYF.

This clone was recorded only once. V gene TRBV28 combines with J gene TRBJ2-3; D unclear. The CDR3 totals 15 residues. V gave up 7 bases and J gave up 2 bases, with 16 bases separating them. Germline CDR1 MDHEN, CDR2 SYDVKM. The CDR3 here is CASTPGSAYTDTQYF. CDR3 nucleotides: TGTGCCAGCACCCCCGGGTCAGCGTACACAGATACGCAGTATTTT. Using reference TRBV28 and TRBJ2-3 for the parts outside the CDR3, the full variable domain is DVKVTQSSRYLVKRTGEKVFLECVQDMDHENMFWYRQDPGLGLRLIYFSYDVKMKEKGDIPEGYSVSREKKERFSLILESASTNQTSMYLCASTPGSAYTDTQYFGPGTRLTVL.

The CDR3 sequence: CASSQRTGNEQYF. The CDR3, as DNA: TGTGCCAGCAGCCAACGGACAGGGAACGAGCAGTACTTC. The chain recombines TRBV7-9 with TRBJ2-7; 8 bases align to TRBD1. Germline trimming cut 5 bases from V and 5 bases from J; bases unmatched to any gene: 5. Germline lookup yields CDR1 SEHNR and CDR2 FQNEAQ (reference sequence). The CDR3 runs 13 residues.

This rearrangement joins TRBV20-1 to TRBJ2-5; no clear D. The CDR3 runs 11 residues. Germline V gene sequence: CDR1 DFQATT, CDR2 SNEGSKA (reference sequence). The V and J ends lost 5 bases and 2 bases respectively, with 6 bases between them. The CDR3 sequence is CSASHQETQYF. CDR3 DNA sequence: TGCAGTGCTTCCCATCAAGAGACCCAGTACTTC.

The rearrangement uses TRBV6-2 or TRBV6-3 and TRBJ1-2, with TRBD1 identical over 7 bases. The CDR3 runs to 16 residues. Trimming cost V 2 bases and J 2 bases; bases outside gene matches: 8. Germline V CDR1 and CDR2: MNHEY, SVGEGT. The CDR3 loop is CASSYPRQGANYGYTF. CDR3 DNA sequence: TGTGCCAGCAGTTACCCCCGACAGGGTGCCAACTATGGCTACACCTTC.

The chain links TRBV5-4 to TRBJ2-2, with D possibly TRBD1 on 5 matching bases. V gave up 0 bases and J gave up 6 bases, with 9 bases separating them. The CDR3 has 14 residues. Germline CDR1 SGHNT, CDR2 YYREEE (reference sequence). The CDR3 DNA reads TGTGCCAGCAGCTTGGCAGGCAGGGCCGGGGAGCTGTTTTTT. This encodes CASSLAGRAGELFF.

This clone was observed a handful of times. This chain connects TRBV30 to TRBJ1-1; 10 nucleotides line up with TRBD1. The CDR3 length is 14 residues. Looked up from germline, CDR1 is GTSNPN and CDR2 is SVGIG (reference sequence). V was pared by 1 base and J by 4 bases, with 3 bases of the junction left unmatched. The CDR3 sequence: CAWSGDRGITEAFF. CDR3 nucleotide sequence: TGTGCCTGGAGTGGGGACAGGGGAATCACTGAAGCTTTCTTT.

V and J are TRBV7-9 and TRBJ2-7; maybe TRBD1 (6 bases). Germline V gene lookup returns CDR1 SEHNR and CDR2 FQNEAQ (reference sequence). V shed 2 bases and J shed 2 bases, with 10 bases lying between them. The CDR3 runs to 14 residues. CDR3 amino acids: CASSLKQGTYEQYF. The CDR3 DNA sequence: TGTGCCAGCAGCTTAAAACAGGGTACCTACGAGCAGTACTTC.

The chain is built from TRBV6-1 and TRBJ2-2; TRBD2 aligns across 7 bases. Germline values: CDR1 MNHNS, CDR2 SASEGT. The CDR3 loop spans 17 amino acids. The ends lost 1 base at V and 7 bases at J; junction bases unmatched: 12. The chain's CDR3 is CASSEGGTTWVGGELFF. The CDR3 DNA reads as TGTGCCAGCAGTGAAGGGGGGACTACCTGGGTTGGCGGGGAGCTGTTTTTT.

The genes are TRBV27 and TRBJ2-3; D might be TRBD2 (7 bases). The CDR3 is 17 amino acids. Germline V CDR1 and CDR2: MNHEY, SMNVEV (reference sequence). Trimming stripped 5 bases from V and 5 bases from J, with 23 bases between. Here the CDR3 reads CASSPNFWGGPEDTQYF. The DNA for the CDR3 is TGTGCCAGCAGTCCTAATTTTTGGGGGGGCCCTGAAGATACGCAGTATTTT.

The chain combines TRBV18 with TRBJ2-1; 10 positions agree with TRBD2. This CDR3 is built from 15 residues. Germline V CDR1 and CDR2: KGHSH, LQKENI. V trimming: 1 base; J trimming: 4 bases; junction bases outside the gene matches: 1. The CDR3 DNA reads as TGTGCCAGCTCACCACAGCGGGAGGGTTACAATGAGCAGTTCTTC. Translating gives CASSPQREGYNEQFF.

The CDR3 DNA follows: TGTGCCAGCAGTTTAGCGACTAGCGGGAGAGGCAGCACCGGGGAGCTGTTTTTT. Its protein is CASSLATSGRGSTGELFF. The chain combines TRBV28 with TRBJ2-2; 12 positions agree with TRBD2. V trimming: 2 bases; J trimming: 4 bases; junction bases outside the gene matches: 8. Germline V gene sequence: CDR1 MDHEN, CDR2 SYDVKM. The CDR3 totals 18 residues.

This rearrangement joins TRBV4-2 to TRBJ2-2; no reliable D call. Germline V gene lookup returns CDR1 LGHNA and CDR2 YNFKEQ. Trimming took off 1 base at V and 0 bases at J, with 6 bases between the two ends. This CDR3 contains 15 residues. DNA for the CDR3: TGTGCCAGCAGCCAAGTAATCGCGAACACCGGGGAGCTGTTTTTT. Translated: CASSQVIANTGELFF.

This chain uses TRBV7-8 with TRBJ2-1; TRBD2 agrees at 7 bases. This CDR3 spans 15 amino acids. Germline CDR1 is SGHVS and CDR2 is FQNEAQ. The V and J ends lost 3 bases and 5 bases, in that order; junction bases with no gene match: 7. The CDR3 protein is CASSFRAGLNNEQFF. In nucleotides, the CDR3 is TGTGCCAGCAGCTTTCGAGCGGGACTTAACAATGAGCAGTTCTTC.

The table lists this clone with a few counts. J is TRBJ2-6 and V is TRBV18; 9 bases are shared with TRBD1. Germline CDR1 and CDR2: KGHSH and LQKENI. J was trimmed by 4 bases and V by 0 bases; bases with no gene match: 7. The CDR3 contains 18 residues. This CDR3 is CASSPPGQGLSGANVLTF. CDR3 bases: TGTGCCAGCTCACCACCTGGACAGGGGCTTTCCGGGGCCAACGTCCTGACTTTC.

This CDR3 is CASSPTGGNNQPQHF. The CDR3 nucleotides are TGCGCCAGCAGCCCGACAGGGGGCAACAATCAGCCCCAGCATTTT. V and J are TRBV5-1 and TRBJ1-5; 10 nucleotides agree with TRBD1. CDR1 SGHRS and CDR2 YFSETQ come from the germline V gene. The V gene end was trimmed by 4 bases and the J gene end by 3 bases; junction bases not matched to a gene: 4. This CDR3 has 15 amino acids.

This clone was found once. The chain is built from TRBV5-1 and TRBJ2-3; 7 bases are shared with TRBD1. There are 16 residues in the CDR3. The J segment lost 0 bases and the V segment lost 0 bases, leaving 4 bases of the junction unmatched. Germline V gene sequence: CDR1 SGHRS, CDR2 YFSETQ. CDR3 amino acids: CASSLVGTDSTDTQYF. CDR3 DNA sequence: TGCGCCAGCAGCTTGGTGGGGACAGATAGCACAGATACGCAGTATTTT.

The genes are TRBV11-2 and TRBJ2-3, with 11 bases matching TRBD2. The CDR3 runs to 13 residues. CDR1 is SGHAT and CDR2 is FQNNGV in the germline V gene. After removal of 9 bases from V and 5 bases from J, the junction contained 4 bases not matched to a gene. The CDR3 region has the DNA TGTGCCAGTAGCGGGGGGGCTTTAGATACGCAGTATTTT. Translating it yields CASSGGALDTQYF.

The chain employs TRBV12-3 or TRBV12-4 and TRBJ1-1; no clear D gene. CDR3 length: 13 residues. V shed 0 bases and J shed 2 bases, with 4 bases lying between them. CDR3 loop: CASSLAVNTEAFF. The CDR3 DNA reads TGTGCCAGCAGTTTAGCCGTTAACACTGAAGCTTTCTTT.

The CDR3 spells CASSLGTEGSPLHF. CDR3 coding DNA: TGTGCCAGCAGCCTTGGTACGGAGGGTTCACCCCTCCACTTT. The J gene is TRBJ1-6, the V gene TRBV6-5; D gene ambiguous. V gave up 6 bases and J gave up 9 bases, with 15 bases separating them. CDR1 MNHEY and CDR2 SVGAGI come from the germline V gene. The CDR3 totals 14 residues.

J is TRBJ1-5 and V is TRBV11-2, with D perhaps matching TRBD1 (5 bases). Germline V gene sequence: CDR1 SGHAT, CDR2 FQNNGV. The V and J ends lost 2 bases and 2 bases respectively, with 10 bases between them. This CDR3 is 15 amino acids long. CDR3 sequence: CASSLNIGGNQPQHF. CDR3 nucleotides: TGTGCCAGCAGCTTAAATATAGGGGGCAATCAGCCCCAGCATTTT.

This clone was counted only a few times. CDR3 sequence (DNA): TGTGCCAGCAGGTCCAAGGGGGGGGTTCTCGAGCAGTTCTTC. Its protein is CASRSKGGVLEQFF. The rearrangement joins TRBV5-4 to TRBJ2-1; tentative D call: TRBD2 (7 bases). Trimming took 5 bases from V and 10 from J, leaving 19 bases between them. From germline, CDR1 is SGHNT and CDR2 YYREEE (reference sequence). This CDR3 has 14 amino acids.

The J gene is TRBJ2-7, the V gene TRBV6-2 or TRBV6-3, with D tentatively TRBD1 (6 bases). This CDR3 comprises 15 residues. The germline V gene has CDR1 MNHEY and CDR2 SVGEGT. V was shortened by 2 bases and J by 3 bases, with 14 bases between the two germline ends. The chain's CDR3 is CASSYEDSGGYEQYF. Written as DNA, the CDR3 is TGTGCCAGCAGTTACGAGGACAGCGGAGGCTACGAGCAGTACTTC.

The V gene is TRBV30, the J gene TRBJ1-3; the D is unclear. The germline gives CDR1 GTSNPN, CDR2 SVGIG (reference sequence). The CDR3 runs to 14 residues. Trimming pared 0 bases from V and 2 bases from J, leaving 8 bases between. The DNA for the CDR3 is TGTGCCTGGAGTGTAAACACCCCTGGAAACACCATATATTTT. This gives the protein CAWSVNTPGNTIYF.

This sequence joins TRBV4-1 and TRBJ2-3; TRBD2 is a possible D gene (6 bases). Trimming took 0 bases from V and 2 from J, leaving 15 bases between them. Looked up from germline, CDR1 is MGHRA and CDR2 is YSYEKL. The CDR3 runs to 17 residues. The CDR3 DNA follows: TGCGCCAGCAGCCAAGATAATTTCCGGGAGATCACAGATACGCAGTATTTT. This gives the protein CASSQDNFREITDTQYF.

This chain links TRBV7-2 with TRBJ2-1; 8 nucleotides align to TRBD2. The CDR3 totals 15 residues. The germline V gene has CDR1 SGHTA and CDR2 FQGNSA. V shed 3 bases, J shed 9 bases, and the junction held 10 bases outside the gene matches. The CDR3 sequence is CASSLSGSPFSEQFF. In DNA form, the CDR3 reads TGTGCCAGCAGCTTGAGCGGGAGCCCTTTTTCTGAGCAGTTCTTC. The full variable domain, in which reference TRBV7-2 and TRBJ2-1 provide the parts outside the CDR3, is GAGVSQSPSNKVTEKGKDVELRCDPISGHTALYWYRQSLGQGLEFLIYFQGNSAPDKSGLPSDRFSAERTGGSVSTLTIQRTQQEDSAVYLCASSLSGSPFSEQFFGPGTRLTVL.

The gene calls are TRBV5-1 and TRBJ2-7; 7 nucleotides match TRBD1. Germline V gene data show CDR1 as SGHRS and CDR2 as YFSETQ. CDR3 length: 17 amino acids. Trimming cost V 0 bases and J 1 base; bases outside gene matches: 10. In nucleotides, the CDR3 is TGCGCCAGCAGCTTGGGGTCAGGGGGTCTAGGGTCCTACGAGCAGTACTTC. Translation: CASSLGSGGLGSYEQYF.

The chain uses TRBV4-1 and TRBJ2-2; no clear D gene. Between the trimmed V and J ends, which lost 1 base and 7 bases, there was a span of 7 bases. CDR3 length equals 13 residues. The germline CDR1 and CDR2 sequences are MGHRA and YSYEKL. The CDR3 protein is CASSQGEIGELFF. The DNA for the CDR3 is TGCGCCAGCAGCCAAGGAGAGATCGGGGAGCTGTTTTTT.

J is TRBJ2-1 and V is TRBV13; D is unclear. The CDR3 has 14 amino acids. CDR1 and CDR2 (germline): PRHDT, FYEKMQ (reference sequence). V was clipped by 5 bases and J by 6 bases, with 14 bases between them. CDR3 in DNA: TGTGCCAGCAGCCATCTTGATCGGAGCAATGAGCAGTTCTTC. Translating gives CASSHLDRSNEQFF. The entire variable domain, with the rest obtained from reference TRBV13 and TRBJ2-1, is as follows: AAGVIQSPRHLIKEKRETATLKCYPIPRHDTVYWYQQGPGQDPQFLISFYEKMQSDKGSIPDRFSAQQFSDYHSELNMSSLELGDSALYFCASSHLDRSNEQFFGPGTRLTVL.